A selection of T cell receptor beta chains follows, all from one sample in a study of OX40 agonist ivuxolimab in advanced cancers. Generated by immunoSEQ multiplex PCR, the TCRdb table keeps only in-frame clones and is missing some. The sample includes under 150,000 clones, more than 85% of them seen just once. The sample was CD4+ or CD8+ T cells sorted from blood, taken in a trial of the OX40 agonist ivuxolimab. Every receptor here comes from an adult with an advanced solid tumor such as melanoma, head and neck, liver or kidney cancer. Both conserved end residues are part of each CDR3. D genes are given only for firm matches. Clone size, where shown, is once, few, many, or a class for clones that have expanded.

>TRBV12-5|TRBJ1-5|TRBD1|NA
TGTGCTAGTGGTTTGGGACAGGGGGCAGGACAGCCCCAGCATTTT
CASGLGQGAGQPQHF
>TRBV28|TRBJ2-5|TRBD2|NA
TGTGCCAGCAGTTTACGTGCAGGGCTAGCGGGACAGACCCAGTACTTC
CASSLRAGLAGQTQYF
>TRBV7-6|TRBJ2-7|NA|NA
TGTGCCAGCAGCTTAGTGGGGGGACACGAGCAGTACTTC
CASSLVGGHEQYF
>TRBV7-2|TRBJ2-1|TRBD2|NA
TGTGCCAGCAGCTCGTCCGGGACTAGCGGAACCTACAATGAGCAGTTCTTC
CASSSSGTSGTYNEQFF
>TRBV30|TRBJ2-7|NA|NA
TGTGCCTGGGGCGGACCGCCCTACGAGCAGTACTTC
CAWGGPPYEQYF
>TRBV11-2|TRBJ1-1|NA|NA
TGTGCCAGCAGCATCGAGGGAGGCCGGGGGACTGAAGCTTTCTTT
CASSIEGGRGTEAFF
>TRBV28|TRBJ2-7|NA|NA
TGTGCCAGCAGCCGGGCCCCGGGTTACGAGCAGTACTTC
CASSRAPGYEQYF
>TRBV6-5|TRBJ2-5|NA|NA
TGTGCCACTTCGGGGCCAAACCAAGAGACCCAGTACTTC
CATSGPNQETQYF
>TRBV23-1|TRBJ2-7|TRBD1|NA
TGCGCCAGCACCTCCACTCGGACAGGCCGCGGTCACGAGCAGTACTTC
CASTSTRTGRGHEQYF
>TRBV5-1|TRBJ2-7|NA|NA
TGCGCCAGCAGTTTGGAGTTACTAGGTTCCTACGAGCAGTACTTC
CASSLELLGSYEQYF
>TRBV9|TRBJ2-5|NA|NA
TGTGCCAGCAGCGTAGAATCAGGGCCGGAGACCCAGTACTTC
CASSVESGPETQYF
>TRBV28|TRBJ2-7|TRBD2|NA
TGTGCCAGCAGTCCACGGACTAGCGAGAAGTTGTACTTC
CASSPRTSEKLYF
>TRBV6-1|TRBJ1-1|TRBD1|NA
TGTGCCAGCAGGGACAGGGAGGCTTTCTTT
CASRDREAFF
>TRBV9|TRBJ2-1|NA|NA
TGTGCCAGCAGCGCGGGACTTTTAAATGAGCAGTTCTTC
CASSAGLLNEQFF
>TRBV10-3|TRBJ2-7|NA|NA
TGTGCCATCAACGAGGGGGTAGGGTACGAGCAGTACTTC
CAINEGVGYEQYF
>TRBV7-2|TRBJ2-2|TRBD2|NA
TGTGCCAGCAGCTCGCCGGGACTAGCGGGGGGCCTCCTGTTTTTT
CASSSPGLAGGLLFF
>TRBV27|TRBJ1-3|NA|NA
TGTGCCAGCAGCCTTGGCGGGGGAAGTGGAAACACCATATATTTT
CASSLGGGSGNTIYF
>TRBV7-2|TRBJ2-1|NA|once
TGTGCCAGCAGTAAACTAGCCGATGAGCAGTTCTTC
CASSKLADEQFF
>TRBV14|TRBJ1-3|NA|NA
TGTGCCAGCAGCCAAGACTTTGGTGACTCTGGAAACACCATATATTTT
CASSQDFGDSGNTIYF
>TRBV7-9|TRBJ2-7|NA|NA
TGTGCCAGCAGCCCCCCCGGGCGTAGTAAGTACTTC
CASSPPGRSKYF
>TRBV2|TRBJ2-7|TRBD1|NA
TGTGCCAGCAGTGGCCCCGGGACAGGGGGCCCCACCGAGCAGTACTTC
CASSGPGTGGPTEQYF
>TRBV27|TRBJ1-2|TRBD1|NA
TGTGCCAGCAGCTTCCAGGGGACAGGAGGAGGGAGCTACACCTTC
CASSFQGTGGGSYTF
>TRBV9|TRBJ2-1|TRBD2|NA
TGTGCCAGCAGCGTAGTCGCCCAGCGGGGGTACAATGAGCAGTTCTTC
CASSVVAQRGYNEQFF
>TRBV6-6|TRBJ2-7|TRBD1|NA
TGTGCCAGCAGTTACCCACAGGGGTCCGGGGACGAGCAGTACTTC
CASSYPQGSGDEQYF
>TRBV21-1|TRBJ1-2|NA|few
TGTGCCAGCAGCCCGATGACAGGGACGGATGGCTACACCTTC
CASSPMTGTDGYTF
>TRBV4-3|TRBJ2-7|TRBD2|NA
TGCGCCAGCAGCCGAGGACTAGCGGGTCCTAGTGAGCAGTACTTC
CASSRGLAGPSEQYF
>TRBV23-1|TRBJ2-5|NA|NA
TGCGCCAGCAGTCAGGTCGAGACACAACAAGAGACCCAGTACTTC
CASSQVETQQETQYF
>TRBV6-1|TRBJ2-7|TRBD2|NA
TGTGCCAGCAGGTCGGGACTAGCGGCATACGAGCAGTACTTC
CASRSGLAAYEQYF
>TRBV4-1|TRBJ2-3|NA|NA
TGCGCCAGCAGCCAACCCCCCCGAGGAGGGCGAAGCGATACGCAGTATTTT
CASSQPPRGGRSDTQYF
>TRBV4-1|TRBJ2-3|NA|NA
TGCGCCAGCAGCCAATCCAGGGGCGGCCGCACAGATACGCAGTATTTT
CASSQSRGGRTDTQYF
>TRBV28|TRBJ2-3|TRBD1|NA
TGTGCCAGCACCACCGGGACAGGGGGCACAGATACGCAGTATTTT
CASTTGTGGTDTQYF
>TRBV2|TRBJ2-5|TRBD1|NA
TGTGCCAGCAACAAGGACAGGGGGTCTTGGTACCAAGAGACCCAGTACTTC
CASNKDRGSWYQETQYF
>TRBV7-9|TRBJ2-1|TRBD2|NA
TGTGCCAGCAGCTTAGGACTAGCGGGAGGTATAAGTGAGCAGTTCTTC
CASSLGLAGGISEQFF
>TRBV6-1|TRBJ1-4|TRBD1|NA
TGTGCCAGCAGTGATTGGGGCTACAGGGGGAAAGCAACTAATGAAAAACTGTTTTTT
CASSDWGYRGKATNEKLFF
>TRBV9|TRBJ2-3|TRBD2|NA
TGTGCCAGCAGCCCCCGTCGACTAGCGGGGGCAAGCACAGATACGCAGTATTTT
CASSPRRLAGASTDTQYF
>TRBV29-1|TRBJ1-1|TRBD1|NA
TGCAGCGTCCTCGGGACAGTCGCCCGCCCTATGAACACTGAAGCTTTCTTT
CSVLGTVARPMNTEAFF
>TRBV11-2|TRBJ2-1|NA|NA
TGTGCCAGCAGCCCCGTGGGGGGCTCGGATGAGCAGTTCTTC
CASSPVGGSDEQFF
>TRBV18|TRBJ1-5|NA|NA
TGTGCCAGCTCACCGGACAGTTCCAGCAATCAGCCCCAGCATTTT
CASSPDSSSNQPQHF
>TRBV7-2|TRBJ1-5|NA|NA
TGTGCCAGCAGCTTAGGACAGGCCCGGCATCAGCCCCAGCATTTT
CASSLGQARHQPQHF